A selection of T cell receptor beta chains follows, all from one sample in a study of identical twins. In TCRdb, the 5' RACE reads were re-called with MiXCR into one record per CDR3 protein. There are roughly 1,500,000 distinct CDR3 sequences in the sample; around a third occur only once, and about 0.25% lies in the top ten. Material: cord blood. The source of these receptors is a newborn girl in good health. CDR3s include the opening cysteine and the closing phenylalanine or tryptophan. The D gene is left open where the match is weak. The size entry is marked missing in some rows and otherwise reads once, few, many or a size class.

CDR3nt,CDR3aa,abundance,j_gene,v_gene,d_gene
TGTGCCAGCAGTTTGGCCGGAGGGCCTAACTATGGCTACACCTTC,CASSLAGGPNYGYTF,many,TRBJ1-2,TRBV5-1,NA
TGTGCCATCAGCAGAGAAAGCACAGATACGCAGTATTTT,CAISRESTDTQYF,NA,TRBJ2-3,TRBV10-3,NA
TGTGCCAGCAGTGAAGAGGAGACAGTCTCCAATGAGCAGTACTTC,CASSEEETVSNEQYF,NA,TRBJ2-7,TRBV2,NA
TGCAGTGCTGGGAGTGGGAATGAGCAGTTCTTC,CSAGSGNEQFF,NA,TRBJ2-1,TRBV20-1,NA
TGTGCCAGCAGACTCTCAGGACAGGTGCCAACCTACGAGCAGTACTTC,CASRLSGQVPTYEQYF,few,TRBJ2-7,TRBV12-3/TRBV12-4,TRBD1
TGTGCCAGCAGTGAATCGGGAAGGCGGGATGAAAAACTGTTTTTT,CASSESGRRDEKLFF,NA,TRBJ1-4,TRBV6-1,NA
TGTGCCAGCAGCTTAACCCCCACTAGCGGGAGGTACTACGAGCAGTACTTC,CASSLTPTSGRYYEQYF,NA,TRBJ2-7,TRBV7-2,TRBD2
TGTGCCAGCAGCGCAACTCAGGACAGGGGACATGGCTACACCTTC,CASSATQDRGHGYTF,NA,TRBJ1-2,TRBV7-9,TRBD1
TGTGCCAGCAGTTTTAAAGCCGGGACACTCTCTGGCTACACCTTC,CASSFKAGTLSGYTF,NA,TRBJ1-2,TRBV27,NA
TGTGCCACCCGGGACAGTCGCACAGATACGCAGTATTTT,CATRDSRTDTQYF,NA,TRBJ2-3,TRBV28,TRBD1
TGTGCCACCAGTGATCCGAGGATAGGCTATGAGCAGTTCTTC,CATSDPRIGYEQFF,NA,TRBJ2-1,TRBV24-1,NA
TGCGCCAGTCATAGCGGGAGGGGACCCAATGAGCAGTTCTTC,CASHSGRGPNEQFF,NA,TRBJ2-1,TRBV5-1,TRBD2
TGCAGTGCTCGACAGGGAGGTATCTACGAGCAGTTCTTC,CSARQGGIYEQFF,NA,TRBJ2-1,TRBV20-1,NA
TGTGCCAGCAGTTCATGGACTAGCGGGAACTACAATGAGCAGTTCTTC,CASSSWTSGNYNEQFF,many,TRBJ2-1,TRBV28,TRBD2
TGTGCCAGCAGCCAATCCGGACTAGCGGGGGACCTCTACAATGAGCAGTTCTTC,CASSQSGLAGDLYNEQFF,NA,TRBJ2-1,TRBV3-1,TRBD2
TGCAGTGCTAGGGATGAGGCTGGAAACACCATATATTTT,CSARDEAGNTIYF,NA,TRBJ1-3,TRBV20-1,NA
TGTGCCAGCGGAAGGACAGGCAACCTTATAATGTACGAGCAGTACTTC,CASGRTGNLIMYEQYF,NA,TRBJ2-7,TRBV28,TRBD1
TGTGCCAGCAGTTTATGGGGACAGGATGGCTACACCTTC,CASSLWGQDGYTF,few,TRBJ1-2,TRBV28,TRBD1
TGTGCCACCAGTGATCCGGACAGGCGCCACACAGATACGCAGTATTTT,CATSDPDRRHTDTQYF,many,TRBJ2-3,TRBV24-1,TRBD1
TGTGCCAGCAGCTTATCATTTGGGACAGGGAGAAACACAGATACGCAGTATTTT,CASSLSFGTGRNTDTQYF,few,TRBJ2-3,TRBV13,TRBD1
TGTGCCAGCAGCCAAGATTCGGGACTAGCGGTCTCCTACAATGAGCAGTATTTT,CASSQDSGLAVSYNEQYF,NA,TRBJ2-3,TRBV4-2,TRBD2
TGTGCCAGCAGCTCCTGGTTCGCTAGCGGGGAGACCCAGTACTTC,CASSSWFASGETQYF,NA,TRBJ2-5,TRBV11-2,TRBD2
TGTGCCAGCAGTCCCCCCCTCGAGGGCTACGAGCAGTACTTC,CASSPPLEGYEQYF,few,TRBJ2-7,TRBV7-9,NA
TGTGCCAGCAGCGGGACAGCCTCCTATAATTCACCCCTCCACTTT,CASSGTASYNSPLHF,NA,TRBJ1-6,TRBV9,NA
TGTGCCAGCAGTGATTCCCGGGACCGGAGATATGGCTACACCTTC,CASSDSRDRRYGYTF,many,TRBJ1-2,TRBV25-1,NA
TGTGCCAGCAGTTTAATGGCGGGGAGGTACGAGCAGTACTTC,CASSLMAGRYEQYF,NA,TRBJ2-7,TRBV28,NA
TGTGCCAGCAGACCAACCGTCGACAGGTTGAACACTGAAGCTTTCTTT,CASRPTVDRLNTEAFF,NA,TRBJ1-1,TRBV2,NA
TGCAGTGACCTCGATGGGACTAGCGGGAGGGCTGAGCAGTTCTTC,CSDLDGTSGRAEQFF,NA,TRBJ2-1,TRBV20-1,TRBD2
TGTGCCAGCTCACCCCGACAGCGGGAGGCAAACATTCAGTACTTC,CASSPRQREANIQYF,NA,TRBJ2-4,TRBV18,TRBD2
TGTGCCAGCAGCGCGGACAGGGGAAGCTACGAGCAGTACTTC,CASSADRGSYEQYF,few,TRBJ2-7,TRBV6-5,TRBD1
TGTGCCAGCAGTAAACAGGGGATCAGCAATCAGCCCCAGCATTTT,CASSKQGISNQPQHF,NA,TRBJ1-5,TRBV2,TRBD1
TGTGCCAGCAGCCCACAGGGGCGAATTCGCTCCGAGCAGTACTTC,CASSPQGRIRSEQYF,few,TRBJ2-7,TRBV12-3/TRBV12-4,TRBD1
TGTGCCAGCAGGGGCGACCTTAACTATGGCTACACCTTC,CASRGDLNYGYTF,few,TRBJ1-2,TRBV6-1,NA
TGCGCCAGCAGCTTCGGACAGGGACCATTCAGCACAGATACGCAGTATTTT,CASSFGQGPFSTDTQYF,NA,TRBJ2-3,TRBV5-1,TRBD1
TGTGCCAGCAGCTTAGTCCGAGACAGGGGGGCAAATGAGCAGTTCTTC,CASSLVRDRGANEQFF,NA,TRBJ2-1,TRBV11-2,TRBD1
TGTGCCAGCAGCTCAGTTAGTCAGGGTGGCGCAGATACGCAGTATTTT,CASSSVSQGGADTQYF,NA,TRBJ2-3,TRBV7-2,NA
TGCAGCGTTGAAGATAGGGGCAGCGGCCGGTACAAAAGCACAGATACGCAGTATTTT,CSVEDRGSGRYKSTDTQYF,few,TRBJ2-3,TRBV29-1,NA
TGTGCCGGCAGCTTGAACGGGTCACCGGATGAGCAGTTCTTC,CAGSLNGSPDEQFF,NA,TRBJ2-1,TRBV11-3,NA
TGCAGCGTTGTTGGCCTATTCTCCTGCAATGAGCAGTACTTC,CSVVGLFSCNEQYF,NA,TRBJ2-5,TRBV29-1,NA
TGTGCCATCAGTGACGGGGGTAATGAAAAACTGTTTTTT,CAISDGGNEKLFF,NA,TRBJ1-4,TRBV10-3,NA
TGCGCCAGCAGCATCACGGCACAGGCCCCTCAAGAGACCCAGTACTTC,CASSITAQAPQETQYF,many,TRBJ2-5,TRBV5-1,NA
TGCGCCACCCGAAGGGGGATTGAGCAGTACTTC,CATRRGIEQYF,few,TRBJ2-5,TRBV5-1,NA